One and the same sample provided the 28 T cell receptor beta chains below, sequenced in a study of blood T cell repertoires in COVID-19. Sequencing used immunoSEQ multiplex PCR; TCRdb keeps in-frame clones, though not all of them. The table includes 150,000 to 200,000 clones, around 90% detected once. The sample comprised peripheral blood. These receptor sequences come from a man aged 45-65 years with acute or convalescent COVID-19.

The chain employs TRBV27 and TRBJ2-7, with 9 bases that match TRBD1. The ends lost 2 bases at V and 1 base at J; junction bases unmatched: 3. This CDR3 has 15 amino acids. CDR1 and CDR2 (germline): MNHEY, SMNVEV (reference sequence). The CDR3 here is CASSLGTGSSYEQYF. In DNA form, the CDR3 reads TGTGCCAGCAGTTTAGGGACAGGGAGTTCCTACGAGCAGTACTTC.

The J gene is TRBJ1-2, the V gene TRBV19; maybe TRBD1 (5 bases). The CDR3 length is 14 residues. Germline CDR1 reads LNHDA; CDR2 reads SQIVND (reference sequence). Trimming left V 4 bases short and J 2 bases short, with 11 bases between. CDR3 nucleotide sequence: TGTGCCAGTAGTAGGGGGAGGGAGAACTATGGCTACACCTTC. Translated, it gives CASSRGRENYGYTF.

The chain recombines TRBV4-3 with TRBJ1-1; D gene uncertain. This CDR3 spans 14 amino acids. Trimming left V 2 bases short and J 0 bases short, with 7 bases between. Germline values: CDR1 LGHNA, CDR2 YSLEER. CDR3 nucleotides: TGCGCCAGCAGCCAACAGGCATTGAACACTGAAGCTTTCTTT. Translated: CASSQQALNTEAFF.

This sequence joins TRBV9 and TRBJ2-1; 11 bases agree with TRBD1. The J segment lost 4 bases and the V segment lost 3 bases, leaving 3 bases of the junction unmatched. The CDR3 has 15 residues. In germline, CDR1 is SGDLS, CDR2 YYNGEE. The DNA of the CDR3 is TGTGCCAGCAGCGGGGGACAGGGGGTTTACAATGAGCAGTTCTTC. Amino acids: CASSGGQGVYNEQFF.

Points on this clone: At one boundary the junction diverges from the germline segment, which might be a read error. The sample holds other DNA sequences that translate to the same CDR3. J is TRBJ1-2 and V is TRBV19; D call uncertain. From germline, CDR1 is LNHDA and CDR2 SQIVND (reference sequence). This CDR3 is 12 amino acids long. The CDR3 region has the DNA TGTGCCAGTAGTTTTAATGACTATGGTTACACCTTC. It translates to CASSFNDYGYTF.

Here the CDR3 DNA reads TGTGCCAGCATGGACAGGGAAAATGAAAAACTGTTTTTT. This sequence encodes CASMDRENEKLFF. The chain joins TRBV7-9 to TRBJ1-4; 8 bases agree with TRBD1. In germline, CDR1 is SEHNR, CDR2 FQNEAQ (reference sequence). V shed 7 bases, J shed 5 bases, and the junction held 3 bases outside the gene matches. CDR3 length: 13 residues.

The rearrangement joins TRBV28 to TRBJ1-1; TRBD1 matches at 7 bases. After removal of 8 bases from V and 5 bases from J, the junction contained 5 bases not matched to a gene. The CDR3 extends over 12 amino acids. Germline V gives CDR1 MDHEN, CDR2 SYDVKM. DNA for the CDR3: TGTGCCAGCTTCGACAGGGAGACTGAAGCTTTCTTT. Translated, it gives CASFDRETEAFF. Together with reference TRBV28 and TRBJ1-1, the CDR3 gives the full variable domain: DVKVTQSSRYLVKRTGEKVFLECVQDMDHENMFWYRQDPGLGLRLIYFSYDVKMKEKGDIPEGYSVSREKKERFSLILESASTNQTSMYLCASFDRETEAFFGQGTRLTVV.

V and J are TRBV6-4 and TRBJ1-1; possible D gene TRBD1, 5 bases. Germline lookup yields CDR1 MRHNA and CDR2 SNTAGT. Trimming cost V 6 bases and J 1 base, with 12 bases left between them. This CDR3 spans 14 amino acids. The CDR3 protein is CASRLQVGNTEAFF. In nucleotides, the CDR3 is TGTGCCAGCAGACTACAGGTCGGGAACACTGAAGCTTTCTTT.

The chain employs TRBV6-5 and TRBJ1-1; the D is unclear. Germline values: CDR1 MNHEY, CDR2 SVGAGI. V was pared by 9 bases and J by 10 bases, with 12 bases between. The CDR3 has 10 residues. CDR3 sequence reads: CASLRVRAFF. The CDR3 DNA reads as TGTGCCAGTCTACGGGTAAGAGCTTTCTTT.

The chain is built from TRBV19 and TRBJ2-5; D is possibly TRBD1 (6 bases). Between the trimmed V and J ends, which lost 3 bases and 1 base, there was a span of 12 bases. The V gene's germline CDR1 is LNHDA and CDR2 SQIVND (reference sequence). This CDR3 has 15 amino acids. The CDR3 DNA is TGTGCCAGTAGTATTACACAGGGTTTCCAAGAGACCCAGTACTTC. It codes for CASSITQGFQETQYF. Filled out from reference TRBV19 and TRBJ2-5, the complete variable domain reads DGGITQSPKYLFRKEGQNVTLSCEQNLNHDAMYWYRQDPGQGLRLIYYSQIVNDFQKGDIAEGYSVSREKKESFPLTVTSAQKNPTAFYLCASSITQGFQETQYFGPGTRLLVL.

J is TRBJ2-1 and V is TRBV12-3 or TRBV12-4; TRBD1 agrees at 7 bases. The CDR3 length is 12 residues. The junction had 4 bases not matched to a gene; V was cut back by 6 bases and J by 8 bases. Here the CDR3 reads CASSPTGDEQFF. The CDR3 nucleotides are TGTGCCAGCAGCCCAACAGGGGATGAGCAGTTCTTC.

The genes are TRBV2 and TRBJ1-5; TRBD1 is a possible D gene (6 bases). This CDR3 spans 15 amino acids. CDR1 SNHLY and CDR2 FYNNEI come from the germline V gene. V was pared by 6 bases and J by 5 bases, with 17 bases between. DNA of the CDR3: TGTGCCAGCAGCGAACAGGGCCAGGGCGATCAGCCCCAGCATTTT. It codes for CASSEQGQGDQPQHF.

Here the CDR3 reads CASSFLPGNTGELFF. The DNA of the CDR3 is TGTGCCAGTAGTTTCCTCCCGGGGAACACCGGGGAGCTGTTTTTT. The chain is built from TRBV19 and TRBJ2-2; no clear D gene. The length of the CDR3 is 15 residues. CDR1 and CDR2 from the germline V gene are LNHDA and SQIVND (reference sequence). Deletions cut 5 bases from V and 1 base from J, with 11 bases between.

V gene TRBV27 combines with J gene TRBJ2-7; D may be TRBD2 (7 bases). Trimming took 2 bases from V and 2 from J, leaving 13 bases between them. Germline V CDR1 and CDR2: MNHEY, SMNVEV (reference sequence). The CDR3 runs 15 residues. CDR3 sequence reads: CASSLRGGGAYEQYF. The CDR3 coding sequence is TGTGCCAGCAGTTTAAGGGGGGGAGGTGCCTACGAGCAGTACTTC.

This clone showed up just a few times. The rearrangement links TRBV7-3 to TRBJ2-7; D may be TRBD1 (6 bases). V was cut by 1 base and J by 5 bases, with 12 bases left in between. Germline CDR1 is SGHTA and CDR2 is FQGTGA. CDR3 length: 14 amino acids. The CDR3 DNA follows: TGTGCCAGCAGCTTAAGTGGTTCAGGGGACGAGCAGTACTTC. Amino acids: CASSLSGSGDEQYF. The variable domain in full, with the rest retrieved from reference TRBV7-3 and TRBJ2-7, is GAGVSQTPSNKVTEKGKYVELRCDPISGHTALYWYRQSLGQGPEFLIYFQGTGAADDSGLPNDRFFAVRPEGSVSTLKIQRTERGDSAVYLCASSLSGSGDEQYFGPGTRLTVT.

V and J are TRBV27 and TRBJ1-2; TRBD1 aligns across 9 bases. The V and J ends lost 2 bases and 4 bases, in that order; junction bases with no gene match: 8. The germline V gene has CDR1 MNHEY and CDR2 SMNVEV (reference sequence). This CDR3 spans 16 amino acids. CDR3 nucleotide sequence: TGTGCCAGCAGTTTAACTGAACCGGGACAGGGCTATGGCTACACCTTC. Protein: CASSLTEPGQGYGYTF.

The genes are TRBV4-1 and TRBJ2-4, with D unresolved. The CDR3 runs to 16 residues. Per the germline V gene, CDR1 is MGHRA and CDR2 is YSYEKL. V was clipped by 0 bases and J by 0 bases, with 9 bases between them. CDR3 protein: CASSQDVQEAKNIQYF. For the CDR3, the DNA is TGCGCCAGCAGCCAAGATGTCCAGGAAGCCAAAAACATTCAGTACTTC.

The J gene is TRBJ2-4, the V gene TRBV28, with 7 nucleotides matching TRBD1. V gave up 5 bases and J gave up 6 bases; unmatched junction bases: 10. CDR3 length: 15 residues. CDR1 and CDR2 (germline): MDHEN, SYDVKM. CDR3 sequence reads: CASSRQGDGGNIQYF. CDR3 coding DNA: TGTGCCAGCAGTCGACAGGGAGATGGGGGAAACATTCAGTACTTC.

The chain joins TRBV18 to TRBJ2-2, with TRBD1 matching 7 bases. V was clipped by 4 bases and J by 3 bases; unmatched bases: 8. The length of the CDR3 is 16 residues. The germline gives CDR1 KGHSH, CDR2 LQKENI. The CDR3 reads CASSQQQGFYTGELFF. CDR3 nucleotides: TGTGCCAGCTCACAACAACAGGGGTTTTACACCGGGGAGCTGTTTTTT.

Details on this clone: The sample carries other DNA sequences with the same CDR3. The rearrangement links TRBV6-5 to TRBJ2-2; 11 positions agree with TRBD2. CDR1 MNHEY and CDR2 SVGAGI come from the germline V gene. The length of the CDR3 is 15 residues. The ends lost 6 bases at V and 6 bases at J; junction bases unmatched: 6. The CDR3 nucleotides read TGTGCCAGCAGGGTAGCGGGGGGGAGGTCCGGGGAGCTGTTTTTT. This sequence encodes CASRVAGGRSGELFF.

The V and J genes are TRBV3-1 (or the pseudogene TRBV3-2) and TRBJ2-3; TRBD2 agrees at 11 bases. Germline values: CDR1 LGHDT, CDR2 YNNKEL (reference sequence). The CDR3 sequence is 18 residues long. Unmatched junction bases numbered 12, after V lost 2 bases and J lost 5 bases. CDR3 coding DNA: TGTGCCAGCAGCCAACCGACTAGCGGGGACTCACGGGTAGATACGCAGTATTTT. Amino acids: CASSQPTSGDSRVDTQYF.

The gene calls are TRBV3-1 (or the pseudogene TRBV3-2) and TRBJ2-4; perhaps TRBD1 as D (5 bases). V lost 0 bases and J 10 bases, leaving 16 bases between the germline ends. Germline V gives CDR1 LGHDT, CDR2 YNNKEL (reference sequence). The CDR3 totals 15 residues. CDR3 residues: CASSQEGLWGGIQYF. In DNA form, the CDR3 reads TGTGCCAGCAGCCAAGAGGGGCTTTGGGGTGGTATTCAGTACTTC.

The chain has TRBV18 and TRBJ2-7, with TRBD2 matching over 7 bases. CDR1 and CDR2 (germline): KGHSH, LQKENI. Germline trimming cut 3 bases from V and 5 bases from J; bases unmatched to any gene: 10. The CDR3 covers 15 residues. Here the CDR3 reads CASSPLAVQGNEQYF. Here the CDR3 DNA reads TGTGCCAGCTCACCGCTAGCGGTGCAAGGGAACGAGCAGTACTTC.

V usage is TRBV27 and J usage is TRBJ2-1; 8 bases match TRBD1. Germline CDR1 MNHEY, CDR2 SMNVEV (reference sequence). This CDR3 has 15 amino acids. V gave up 5 bases and J gave up 2 bases; unmatched junction bases: 5. The CDR3 coding sequence is TGTGCCAGCAGTCCGGGGACAGGCGCCTACAATGAGCAGTTCTTC. This gives the protein CASSPGTGAYNEQFF.

The V and J genes are TRBV25-1 and TRBJ2-1; D might be TRBD2 (7 bases). Germline CDR1 reads MGHDK; CDR2 reads SYGVNS. This CDR3 has 15 amino acids. Trimming took off 7 bases at V and 5 bases at J, with 18 bases between the two ends. The CDR3 DNA reads as TGTGCCAGCATAGGGGGGAGGGCCAGGGACAATGAGCAGTTCTTC. As protein: CASIGGRARDNEQFF.

The rearrangement links TRBV30 to TRBJ1-4; possible D gene TRBD1, 5 bases. Germline lookup yields CDR1 GTSNPN and CDR2 SVGIG (reference sequence). V shed 5 bases and J shed 8 bases, with 15 bases lying between them. This CDR3 has 13 amino acids. CDR3 in amino acids: CAWGTHNGEKLFF. The CDR3 region has the DNA TGTGCCTGGGGGACCCACAACGGGGAAAAACTGTTTTTT.

The CDR3: CASSYGGRLNQPQHF. The CDR3 DNA reads TGTGCCAGCAGTTATGGCGGGAGACTGAATCAGCCCCAGCATTTT. V usage is TRBV6-2 or TRBV6-3 and J usage is TRBJ1-5; D remains unclear. Germline-derived CDR1 and CDR2 are MNHEY and SVGEGT. The V and J ends lost 3 bases and 4 bases respectively, with 13 bases between them. CDR3 length: 15 residues.

The rearrangement links TRBV3-1 (or the pseudogene TRBV3-2) to TRBJ2-5; D is possibly TRBD2 (5 bases). Germline assignment: CDR1 LGHDT and CDR2 YNNKEL (reference sequence). The CDR3 is made up of 13 amino acids. Trimming cost V 1 base and J 5 bases, with 8 bases left between them. This chain's CDR3 is CASSQVTGETQYF. CDR3 bases: TGTGCCAGCAGCCAAGTTACGGGGGAGACCCAGTACTTC.